The clone carrying this TCR beta chain has ten or more counts. Its antigen is not identified. This sample is drawn from a study of glioma-infiltrating T cells. Germline assignment: CDR1 SNHLY and CDR2 FYNNEI. This CDR3 has 18 residues. V lost 6 bases, J lost 0 bases, and 13 bases stayed unmatched. TCR alpha and beta CDR3 regions were amplified from RNA using iRepertoire nested multiplex PCR. TCRdb called the multiplex PCR reads again in MiXCR, with one record for every CDR3 protein. The sample has 110,000 or so distinct CDR3 sequences, 25% to 30% seen once. Findings and limits, study-wide: Gliomas, especially low-grade, showed above-expected tissue-blood divergence; non-neoplastic patients showed below. CDR3 overlap between tissue and blood was very small.

This sequence originates from a human donor with low-grade glioma or glioblastoma, undergoing nonglioma brain surgery, or in good health (not recorded which). The sequencing sample was made of glioma tissue, nonneoplastic brain tissue, or PBMCs (not recorded which). The chain has TRBV2 and TRBJ2-4, with 8 bases aligning to TRBD2. CDR3 sequence reads: CASSQRGGNRVAKNIQYF. The DNA of the CDR3 is TGTGCCAGCAGCCAACGGGGGGGGAACAGGGTAGCCAAAAACATTCAGTACTTC.